These 3 T cell receptor beta chains were all obtained from the same sample, sequenced in a study of neurological immune-mediated disorders. MiXCR was run by TCRdb on the 5' RACE reads, yielding one entry per CDR3 protein. Of tens of thousands of distinct CDR3 sequences in the sample, just over 2.5% were seen once. The specimen was PBMCs. The source of these receptors is a woman in her twenties or thirties with multiple sclerosis.

A few counts support this clonotype. The chain combines TRBV4-1 with TRBJ1-3; D is possibly TRBD1 (6 bases). Trimming pared 3 bases from V and 7 bases from J, leaving 19 bases between. The CDR3 extends over 16 amino acids. Germline CDR1 and CDR2: MGHRA and YSYEKL. The DNA of the CDR3 is TGCGCCAGCAGCCATTTGACAGGTTCGAGGAAGAACACCATATATTTT. Amino acids: CASSHLTGSRKNTIYF.

In this sample, this clonotype turned up many times. The V gene is TRBV15, the J gene TRBJ1-2, with unresolved D. Germline V CDR1 and CDR2: LNHNV, YYDKDF (reference sequence). The V end was cut by 4 bases, the J end by 8 bases, with 11 bases between. The CDR3 spans 12 residues. CDR3 sequence reads: CATSTDTYGYTF. The DNA for the CDR3 is TGTGCCACCAGCACAGACACCTACGGCTACACCTTC.

This clonotype was counted at least ten times. This sequence joins TRBV25-1 and TRBJ2-2; D is unresolved. Germline CDR1 and CDR2: MGHDK and SYGVNS. The V end lost 4 bases, the J end lost 4 bases, and 10 bases lay between the germline ends. This CDR3 comprises 14 residues. This CDR3 is CASSAAATTGELFF. CDR3 nucleotides: TGTGCCAGCAGTGCGGCAGCGACCACCGGGGAGCTGTTTTTT.